This paragraph covers one T cell receptor (beta chain) sequence. What it binds is not known. The data originate from a study of CD4 T cells in relation to SARS-CoV-2 and coronaviruses. Overall study: TCR beta CDR3s were sequenced after approximately nine-day antigen culture of PBMCs. The negative reference was HIV-1 Nef peptide pool or peptide-free culture.

The unexposed donors gave CD4+ T cells in about 2011-2018, prior to COVID-19. The cells were cultured for about ten days before CD4+ T cells were isolated. Testing used SARS-CoV-2 S/N and four cold-coronavirus spikes on unexposed-donor CD4+ T cells, cells permitting. Sequenced by immunoSEQ multiplex PCR; TCRdb stores in-frame clones only, minus some. The sample shows about 29,000 clones, approximately 80% of them seen only once. Study-level findings and limits: Pre-pandemic and post-infection samples never came from the same donor.

The CDR3 is 13 residues long. Between the trimmed V and J ends, which lost 3 bases and 10 bases, there was a span of 12 bases. Germline V lookup: CDR1 SNHLY, CDR2 FYNNEI. This sequence originates from a human donor in good health. The rearrangement links TRBV2 to TRBJ2-2, with a possible D match to TRBD2 (5 bases). Sequencing used CD4+ T cells from PBMCs, cultured in vitro. CDR3 sequence (DNA): TGTGCCAGCAGTGAGACGGCGGGCGCGGAGCTGTTTTTT. This translates into CASSETAGAELFF.